The 8 T cell receptor beta chains below come from one sample, sequenced in a study of CD8+CD57+ T cells in acquired aplastic anemia. According to the study, genomic DNA was the template for TCR beta VDJ and CDR3 profiling. TCRdb re-called the reads with MiXCR, one entry per CDR3 protein. The table records 260,000 or so distinct CDR3 sequences, approximately 86% of them present only once. Before being chosen for sequencing, patients had shown CD8+CD57+ cell expansion by flow cytometry. The sequenced sample consisted of sorted CD4+, CD8+, or CD8+CD57+ T cells (not recorded which) from PBMCs. These receptor sequences come from a human donor with aplastic anemia.

For this clonotype: Because the CDR3's place on the DNA is in doubt, the DNA is left out and the CDR3 is given as listed by TCRdb. CDR3 residues: CASGGSGNIQYFEFF. V usage is TRBV9 and J usage is TRBJ2-1; the D segment call TRBD2 is taken from the table without a DNA check. Per the germline V gene, CDR1 is SGDLS and CDR2 is YYNGEE. The CDR3 region is 15 residues in length, termini included.

A word on this clonotype: This CDR3 is missing its conserved last phenylalanine or tryptophan, likely due to a read error. The limits of the CDR3 on the DNA are not certain, so only TCRdb's listed CDR3 is given. J is TRBJ2-4 and V is TRBV2. Germline V gives CDR1 SNHLY, CDR2 FYNNEI. The CDR3 has 12 amino acids, counting both end residues. This chain's CDR3 is CASGGAGTVQHY.

On this clonotype itself: This CDR3 fails to terminate in the conserved phenylalanine or tryptophan, so it likely reflects a read error. The DNA is left out, because the CDR3 cannot be placed on it with certainty; the CDR3 is given as TCRdb lists it. The chain uses TRBV24-1 and TRBJ1-2; the listed D gene, TRBD1, was not tested against the DNA. Per the germline V gene, CDR1 is KGHDR and CDR2 is SFDVKD. The CDR3 adds up to 19 amino acids, both ends counted. CDR3 protein: CATRDKKTGVGELTMATQS.

The rearrangement uses TRBV9 and TRBJ2-1, with 7 positions matching TRBD2. The closer fit of TRBJ2-7 to the DNA end suggests the J call may be wrong. Germline-derived CDR1 and CDR2 are SGDLS and YYNGEE. This CDR3 has 12 amino acids. CDR3 DNA: TGTGCCAGCAGCTTGGGAGGGGATAAGCAGTACTTC. Protein sequence: CASSLGGDKQYF.

V and J are TRBV7-2 and TRBJ2-7; D uncertain. Germline V CDR1 and CDR2: SGHTA, FQGNSA. With 4 bases removed from V and 0 bases from J, the gap between germline ends came to 4 bases. The CDR3 loop spans 12 amino acids. CDR3 amino acids: CASSSSSYEQYF. In DNA form, the CDR3 reads TGTGCCAGCAGCTCAAGCTCCTACGAGCAGTACTTC.

On this clonotype itself: One end of the junction fails to match germline, which may point to a read error. The rearrangement links TRBV7-9 to TRBJ2-3; tentatively, D is TRBD2 (6 bases). The CDR3 runs 14 residues. Germline loops: CDR1 SEHNR, CDR2 FQNEAQ (reference sequence). CDR3 in amino acids: CASSLAGGGDTEEF. CDR3 bases: TGTGCCAGCAGCTTAGCGGGAGGCGGGGATACCGAGGAGTTT.

Regarding this clonotype: The junction differs from germline at one of its ends, possibly a read error. The rearrangement uses TRBV7-8 and TRBJ2-1; the match to TRBD2 covers 10 bases. The CDR3 sequence is 13 residues long. Germline V gives CDR1 SGHVS, CDR2 FQNEAQ. CDR3 residues: CASSVAGGPDPLF. The CDR3 DNA reads TGTGCCAGCAGCGTAGCGGGAGGCCCCGATCCGCTGTTC.

Of note for this clonotype: No conserved phenylalanine or tryptophan ends this CDR3, so it is likely a read error. It is unclear where the CDR3 begins or ends on the DNA, so no DNA is shown, and the CDR3 is as TCRdb lists it. The chain uses TRBV2 and TRBJ2-1; the table's D call TRBD1 went unverified against the DNA. The CDR3 adds up to 16 amino acids, both ends counted. Germline V CDR1 and CDR2: SNHLY, FYNNEI. This chain's CDR3 is CASGDGGTDTQDFRLC.